The TCR beta chain under discussion was sequenced for a study of shared clonotypes between healthy human individuals. Notes on the study in general: In having few donors, the study represented limited genetic and exposure-history diversity.

Trimming pared 0 bases from V and 2 bases from J, leaving 8 bases between. The germline V gene has CDR1 LNHNV and CDR2 YYDKDF (reference sequence). CDR3 length equals 15 residues. About 90 million PBMCs were counted before genomic DNA extraction. With regard to this clone: Its specificity is unknown.

Samples underwent the assay at deep level. Sequencing was performed with immunoSEQ multiplex PCR; in TCRdb, only in-frame clones are kept and a portion is missing. Of about 490,000 clones in the sample, around 85% were seen once. This chain uses TRBV15 with TRBJ1-5; no firm D call. The sample taken for sequencing was PBMCs. The sequence derives from a woman between 40 and 50 years old in good health. Some clones in this sample may be carry-over from other donors' samples. The CDR3 loop is CATSRDGVGNQPQHF. The CDR3, as DNA: TGTGCCACCAGCAGAGATGGGGTTGGCAATCAGCCCCAGCATTTT.